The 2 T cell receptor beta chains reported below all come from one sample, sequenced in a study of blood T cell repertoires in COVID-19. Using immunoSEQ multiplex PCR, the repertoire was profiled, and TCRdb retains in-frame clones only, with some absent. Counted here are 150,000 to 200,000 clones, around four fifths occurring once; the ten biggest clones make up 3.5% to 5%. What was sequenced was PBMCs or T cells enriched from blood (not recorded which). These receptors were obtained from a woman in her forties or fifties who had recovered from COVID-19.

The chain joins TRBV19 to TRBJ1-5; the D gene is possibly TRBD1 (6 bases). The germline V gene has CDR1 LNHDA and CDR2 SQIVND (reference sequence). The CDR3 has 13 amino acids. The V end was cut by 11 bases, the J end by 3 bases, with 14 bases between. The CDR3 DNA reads TGTGCCGTGACGGGGGGCCCCAATCAGCCCCAGCATTTT. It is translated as CAVTGGPNQPQHF.

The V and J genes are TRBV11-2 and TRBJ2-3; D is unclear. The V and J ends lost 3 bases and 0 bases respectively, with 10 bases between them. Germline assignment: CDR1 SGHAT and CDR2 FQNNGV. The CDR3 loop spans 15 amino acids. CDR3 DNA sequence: TGTGCCAGCAGCTTGGCGGTGGTTAGCACAGATACGCAGTATTTT. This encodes CASSLAVVSTDTQYF.